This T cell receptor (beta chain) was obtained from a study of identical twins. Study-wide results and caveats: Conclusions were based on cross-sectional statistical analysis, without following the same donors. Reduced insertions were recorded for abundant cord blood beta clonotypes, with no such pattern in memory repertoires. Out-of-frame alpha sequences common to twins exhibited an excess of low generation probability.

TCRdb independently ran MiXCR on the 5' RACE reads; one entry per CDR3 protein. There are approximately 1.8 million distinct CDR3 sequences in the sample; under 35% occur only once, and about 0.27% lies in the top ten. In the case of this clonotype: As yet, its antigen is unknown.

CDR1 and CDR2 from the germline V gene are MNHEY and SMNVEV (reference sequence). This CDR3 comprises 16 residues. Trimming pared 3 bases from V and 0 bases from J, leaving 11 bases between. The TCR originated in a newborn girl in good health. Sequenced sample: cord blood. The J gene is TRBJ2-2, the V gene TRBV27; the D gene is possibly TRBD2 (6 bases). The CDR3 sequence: CASSLIGLTNTGELFF. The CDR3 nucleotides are TGTGCCAGCAGTTTGATCGGACTAACGAACACCGGGGAGCTGTTTTTT.